The rows below give T cell receptor beta chains drawn from one sample of a study of T cell repertoires in cytomegalovirus infection. A single record per CDR3 protein comes from TCRdb applying MiXCR to the reads. The table has about 130,000 distinct CDR3 sequences, almost 9% seen once. Sample: PBMCs. The origin of the receptors is a human donor in good health (CMV status not recorded). Some clones in this sample may be carry-over from other donors' samples. Both conserved end residues are part of each CDR3. Fields, in order: J gene, V gene, D gene, clone size, CDR3 protein, CDR3 DNA. The D gene is left open where the match is weak. Size is omitted from some rows. Given values are once, few, many or a class for expanded clones.

j_gene: TRBJ2-1
v_gene: TRBV29-1
d_gene: .
abundance: .
CDR3aa: CSVEGSRGIRNEQFF
CDR3nt: TGCAGCGTTGAAGGGTCCAGGGGTATACGCAATGAGCAGTTCTTC

j_gene: TRBJ2-2
v_gene: TRBV6-2/TRBV6-3
d_gene: .
abundance: many
CDR3aa: CASSPAYEGTNTGELFF
CDR3nt: TGTGCCAGCAGTCCGGCTTACGAAGGAACGAACACCGGGGAGCTGTTTTTT

j_gene: TRBJ2-3
v_gene: TRBV11-2
d_gene: .
abundance: few
CDR3aa: CASSLGRTSADTQYF
CDR3nt: TGTGCCAGCAGCTTAGGACGGACCTCGGCAGATACGCAGTATTTT

j_gene: TRBJ2-1
v_gene: TRBV25-1
d_gene: TRBD2
abundance: many
CDR3aa: CASTLTSGRPGGNEQFF
CDR3nt: TGTGCCAGCACTTTAACTAGCGGGAGACCGGGGGGAAATGAGCAGTTCTTC

j_gene: TRBJ2-2
v_gene: TRBV5-4
d_gene: TRBD2
abundance: few
CDR3aa: CASSLPGLAGGRTGELFF
CDR3nt: TGTGCCAGCAGCTTGCCGGGACTAGCGGGGGGGCGGACCGGGGAGCTGTTTTTT

j_gene: TRBJ1-2
v_gene: TRBV29-1
d_gene: TRBD1
abundance: many
CDR3aa: CSVPIQGVKGYTF
CDR3nt: TGCAGCGTACCAATACAGGGGGTCAAAGGCTACACCTTC

j_gene: TRBJ1-6
v_gene: TRBV20-1
d_gene: .
abundance: many
CDR3aa: CSARRDGNSPLHF
CDR3nt: TGCAGTGCGCGACGGGACGGTAATTCACCCCTCCACTTT

j_gene: TRBJ1-5
v_gene: TRBV28
d_gene: .
abundance: many
CDR3aa: CASSGGGQGNQPQHF
CDR3nt: TGTGCCAGTTCTGGGGGGGGGCAAGGCAATCAGCCCCAGCATTTT

j_gene: TRBJ1-6
v_gene: TRBV12-5
d_gene: .
abundance: many
CDR3aa: CASGGPGNYSPLHF
CDR3nt: TGTGCTAGTGGTGGCCCAGGGAATTATTCACCCCTCCACTTT

j_gene: TRBJ2-7
v_gene: TRBV7-2
d_gene: .
abundance: many
CDR3aa: CASSSSLYEQYF
CDR3nt: TGTGCCAGCAGCTCTAGCCTCTACGAGCAGTACTTC

j_gene: TRBJ1-1
v_gene: TRBV29-1
d_gene: TRBD1
abundance: .
CDR3aa: CSVDGQGIGTEAFF
CDR3nt: TGCAGCGTTGACGGACAGGGGATCGGCACTGAAGCTTTCTTT

j_gene: TRBJ2-7
v_gene: TRBV15
d_gene: TRBD1
abundance: .
CDR3aa: CATSPGQYYEQYF
CDR3nt: TGTGCCACCAGTCCGGGACAGTACTACGAGCAGTACTTC

j_gene: TRBJ1-2
v_gene: TRBV2
d_gene: .
abundance: .
CDR3aa: CASSETRSSPKLGEGYTF
CDR3nt: TGTGCCAGCAGTGAAACCCGGAGCAGCCCCAAACTGGGGGAGGGCTACACCTTC

j_gene: TRBJ2-2
v_gene: TRBV5-1
d_gene: TRBD1
abundance: .
CDR3aa: CASSLELDRGAGELFF
CDR3nt: TGCGCCAGCAGCTTGGAACTCGACAGGGGGGCCGGGGAGCTGTTTTTT

j_gene: TRBJ2-7
v_gene: TRBV2
d_gene: .
abundance: .
CDR3aa: CASSEGVEQYF
CDR3nt: TGTGCCAGCAGTGAAGGGGTCGAGCAGTACTTC

j_gene: TRBJ2-5
v_gene: TRBV7-2
d_gene: TRBD2
abundance: many
CDR3aa: CASSFGSGGGASETQYF
CDR3nt: TGTGCCAGCAGCTTTGGGTCGGGCGGGGGAGCCTCAGAGACCCAGTACTTC

j_gene: TRBJ2-1
v_gene: TRBV14
d_gene: TRBD1
abundance: few
CDR3aa: CASSPGQFYNEQFF
CDR3nt: TGTGCCAGCAGCCCGGGACAGTTCTACAATGAGCAGTTCTTC

j_gene: TRBJ2-3
v_gene: TRBV11-2
d_gene: .
abundance: many
CDR3aa: CASSLGRRTQDTQYF
CDR3nt: TGTGCCAGCAGCTTAGGGCGTAGGACACAAGATACGCAGTATTTT

j_gene: TRBJ2-3
v_gene: TRBV6-5
d_gene: .
abundance: few
CDR3aa: CASSYEESDTDTQYF
CDR3nt: TGTGCCAGCAGTTACGAGGAGTCCGACACAGATACGCAGTATTTT

j_gene: TRBJ2-7
v_gene: TRBV7-2
d_gene: .
abundance: few
CDR3aa: CASSPTGRDLYEQYF
CDR3nt: TGTGCCAGCAGCCCCACCGGGCGGGACCTCTACGAGCAGTACTTC

j_gene: TRBJ2-7
v_gene: TRBV20-1
d_gene: .
abundance: .
CDR3aa: CSARDLQTSSYEQYF
CDR3nt: TGCAGTGCTAGAGATCTACAGACAAGCTCCTACGAGCAGTACTTC

j_gene: TRBJ1-1
v_gene: TRBV30
d_gene: TRBD1
abundance: many
CDR3aa: CAWSVQGSLNTEAFF
CDR3nt: TGTGCCTGGAGTGTACAGGGGAGCTTGAACACTGAAGCTTTCTTT

j_gene: TRBJ2-7
v_gene: TRBV15
d_gene: .
abundance: few
CDR3aa: CATRTDLYEQYF
CDR3nt: TGTGCCACCAGGACGGACCTATACGAGCAGTACTTC

j_gene: TRBJ2-1
v_gene: TRBV7-2
d_gene: .
abundance: many
CDR3aa: CASSLAGGASSYNEQFF
CDR3nt: TGTGCCAGCAGCTTAGCGGGGGGGGCGAGCTCCTACAATGAGCAGTTCTTC

j_gene: TRBJ2-3
v_gene: TRBV6-2/TRBV6-3
d_gene: .
abundance: many
CDR3aa: CASSPAVTQYF
CDR3nt: TGTGCCAGCAGTCCCGCGGTTACGCAGTATTTT

j_gene: TRBJ1-2
v_gene: TRBV20-1
d_gene: .
abundance: many
CDR3aa: CSATPRSVGGLYGYTF
CDR3nt: TGCAGTGCTACCCCGAGATCGGTAGGTGGGCTATATGGCTACACCTTC

j_gene: TRBJ1-5
v_gene: TRBV28
d_gene: .
abundance: many
CDR3aa: CASSFLPAGRYQPQHF
CDR3nt: TGTGCCAGCAGTTTCCTGCCTGCAGGGAGGTATCAGCCCCAGCATTTT

j_gene: TRBJ2-1
v_gene: TRBV2
d_gene: TRBD1
abundance: many
CDR3aa: CASIPGQGYNEQFF
CDR3nt: TGTGCCAGCATCCCGGGACAGGGGTACAATGAGCAGTTCTTC

j_gene: TRBJ1-3
v_gene: TRBV7-2
d_gene: .
abundance: many
CDR3aa: CASSPYSGNTIYF
CDR3nt: TGTGCCAGCAGCCCTTATTCTGGAAACACCATATATTTT

j_gene: TRBJ2-7
v_gene: TRBV12-3/TRBV12-4
d_gene: TRBD1
abundance: many
CDR3aa: CASSVTGYSEQYF
CDR3nt: TGTGCCAGCAGTGTGACAGGGTACTCCGAGCAGTACTTC

j_gene: TRBJ2-5
v_gene: TRBV2
d_gene: .
abundance: .
CDR3aa: CASSQAGKETQYF
CDR3nt: TGTGCCAGCAGTCAAGCTGGCAAAGAGACCCAGTACTTC

j_gene: TRBJ1-4
v_gene: TRBV6-2/TRBV6-3
d_gene: .
abundance: .
CDR3aa: CASSYSRRPEKLFF
CDR3nt: TGTGCCAGCAGTTACTCTCGGAGACCTGAAAAACTGTTTTTT

j_gene: TRBJ2-7
v_gene: TRBV20-1
d_gene: TRBD2
abundance: many
CDR3aa: CSAGTSGGPYEQYF
CDR3nt: TGCAGTGCTGGGACTAGCGGGGGACCTTACGAGCAGTACTTC

j_gene: TRBJ1-2
v_gene: TRBV7-9
d_gene: TRBD1
abundance: many
CDR3aa: CASSQDRVDGYTF
CDR3nt: TGTGCCAGCAGCCAGGACAGGGTGGATGGCTACACCTTC

j_gene: TRBJ2-1
v_gene: TRBV6-4
d_gene: .
abundance: few
CDR3aa: CASRLQTYLSYNEQFF
CDR3nt: TGTGCCAGCAGACTTCAGACGTATCTCTCCTACAATGAGCAGTTCTTC

j_gene: TRBJ2-1
v_gene: TRBV20-1
d_gene: TRBD2
abundance: many
CDR3aa: CSARGEASGNNEQFF
CDR3nt: TGCAGTGCTAGAGGAGAGGCTAGCGGCAACAATGAGCAGTTCTTC

j_gene: TRBJ1-1
v_gene: TRBV20-1
d_gene: .
abundance: few
CDR3aa: CSARDPGEKAFF
CDR3nt: TGCAGTGCTAGAGACCCCGGGGAGAAAGCTTTCTTT